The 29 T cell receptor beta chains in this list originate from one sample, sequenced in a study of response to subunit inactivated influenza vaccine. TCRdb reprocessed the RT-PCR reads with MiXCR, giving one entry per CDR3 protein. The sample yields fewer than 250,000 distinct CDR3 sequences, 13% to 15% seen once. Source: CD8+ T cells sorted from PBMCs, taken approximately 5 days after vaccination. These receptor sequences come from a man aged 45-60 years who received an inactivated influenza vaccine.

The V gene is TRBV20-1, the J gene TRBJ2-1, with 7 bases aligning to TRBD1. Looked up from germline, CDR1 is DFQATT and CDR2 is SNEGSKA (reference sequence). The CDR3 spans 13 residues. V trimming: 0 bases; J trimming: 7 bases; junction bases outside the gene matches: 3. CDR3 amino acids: CSAREGQTNEQFF. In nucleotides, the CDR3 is TGCAGTGCTAGAGAGGGACAGACTAATGAGCAGTTCTTC.

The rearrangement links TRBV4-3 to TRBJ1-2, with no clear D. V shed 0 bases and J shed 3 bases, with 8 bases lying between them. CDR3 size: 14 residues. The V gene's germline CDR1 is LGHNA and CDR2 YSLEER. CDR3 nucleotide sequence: TGCGCCAGCAGCCAAGATGACTCCGACTATGGCTACACCTTC. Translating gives CASSQDDSDYGYTF.

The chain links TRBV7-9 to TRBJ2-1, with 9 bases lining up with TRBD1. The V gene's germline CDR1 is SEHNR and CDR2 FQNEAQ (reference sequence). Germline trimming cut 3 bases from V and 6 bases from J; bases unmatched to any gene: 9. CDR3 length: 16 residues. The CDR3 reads CASSFRWDRDINEQFF. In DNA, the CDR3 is TGTGCCAGCAGCTTTAGATGGGACAGGGATATCAATGAGCAGTTCTTC.

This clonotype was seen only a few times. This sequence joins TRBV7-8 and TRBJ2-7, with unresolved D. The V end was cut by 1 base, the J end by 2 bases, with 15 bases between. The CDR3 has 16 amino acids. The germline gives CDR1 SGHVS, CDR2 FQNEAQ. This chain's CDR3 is CASSLESTRLPYEQYF. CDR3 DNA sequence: TGTGCCAGCAGCTTAGAGAGCACAAGGTTACCCTACGAGCAGTACTTC.

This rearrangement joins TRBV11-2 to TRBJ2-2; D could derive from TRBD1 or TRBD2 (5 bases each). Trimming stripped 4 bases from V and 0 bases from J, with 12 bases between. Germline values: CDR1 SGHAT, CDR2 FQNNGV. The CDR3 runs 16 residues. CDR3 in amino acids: CASSYPGRTNTGELFF. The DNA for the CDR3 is TGTGCCAGCAGCTACCCGGGACGGACGAACACCGGGGAGCTGTTTTTT.

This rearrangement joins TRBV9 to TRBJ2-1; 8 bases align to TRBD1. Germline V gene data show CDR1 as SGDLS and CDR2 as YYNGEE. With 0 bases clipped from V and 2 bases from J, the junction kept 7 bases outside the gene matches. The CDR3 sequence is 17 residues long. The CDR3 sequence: CASSVGAGGFTYNEQFF. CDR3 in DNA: TGTGCCAGCAGCGTAGGCGCAGGGGGCTTTACCTACAATGAGCAGTTCTTC. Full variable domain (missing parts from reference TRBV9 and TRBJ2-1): DSGVTQTPKHLITATGQRVTLRCSPRSGDLSVYWYQQSLDQGLQFLIQYYNGEERAKGNILERFSAQQFPDLHSELNLSSLELGDSALYFCASSVGAGGFTYNEQFFGPGTRLTVL.

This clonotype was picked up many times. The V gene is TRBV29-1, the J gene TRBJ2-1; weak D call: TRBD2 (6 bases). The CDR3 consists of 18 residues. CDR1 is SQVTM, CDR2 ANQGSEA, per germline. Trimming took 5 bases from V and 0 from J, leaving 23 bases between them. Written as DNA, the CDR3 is TGCAGCGTTTCGGCTTCGGGCGGGGTCCTTAGCTCCTACAATGAGCAGTTCTTC. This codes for CSVSASGGVLSSYNEQFF.

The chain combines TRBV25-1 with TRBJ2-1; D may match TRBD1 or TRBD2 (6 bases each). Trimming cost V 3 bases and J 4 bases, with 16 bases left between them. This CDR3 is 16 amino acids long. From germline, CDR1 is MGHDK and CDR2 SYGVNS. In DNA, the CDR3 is TGTGCCAGCAGTGAGCCGGGGGCAGGGAAGTACAATGAGCAGTTCTTC. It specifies CASSEPGAGKYNEQFF.

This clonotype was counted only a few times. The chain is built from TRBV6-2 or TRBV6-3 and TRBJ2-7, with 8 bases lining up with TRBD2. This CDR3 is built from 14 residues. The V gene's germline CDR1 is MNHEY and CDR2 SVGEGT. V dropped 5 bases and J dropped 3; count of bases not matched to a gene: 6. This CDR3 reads CASSGSAGGYEQYF. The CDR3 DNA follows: TGTGCCAGCAGTGGTTCCGCGGGGGGCTACGAGCAGTACTTC.

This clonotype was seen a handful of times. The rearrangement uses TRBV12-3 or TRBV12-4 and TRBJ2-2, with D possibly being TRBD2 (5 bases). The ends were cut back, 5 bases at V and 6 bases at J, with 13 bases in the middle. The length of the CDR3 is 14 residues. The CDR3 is CASSILASAGELFF. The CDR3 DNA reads TGTGCCAGCAGTATTCTAGCCTCGGCCGGGGAGCTGTTTTTT.

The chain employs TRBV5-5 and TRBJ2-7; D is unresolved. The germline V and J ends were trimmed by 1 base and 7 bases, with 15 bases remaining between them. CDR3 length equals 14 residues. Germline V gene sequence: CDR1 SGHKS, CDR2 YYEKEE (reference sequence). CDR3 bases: TGTGCCAGCAGCTTGTATGTTGGGCGTTGGGAGCAGTACTTC. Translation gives CASSLYVGRWEQYF.

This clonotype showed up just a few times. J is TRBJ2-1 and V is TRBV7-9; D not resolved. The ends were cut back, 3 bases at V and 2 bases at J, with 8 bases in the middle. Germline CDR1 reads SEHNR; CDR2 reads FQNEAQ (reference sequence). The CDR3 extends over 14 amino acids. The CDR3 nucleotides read TGTGCCAGCAGCTTCGGCGAGACCTACAATGAGCAGTTCTTC. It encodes CASSFGETYNEQFF.

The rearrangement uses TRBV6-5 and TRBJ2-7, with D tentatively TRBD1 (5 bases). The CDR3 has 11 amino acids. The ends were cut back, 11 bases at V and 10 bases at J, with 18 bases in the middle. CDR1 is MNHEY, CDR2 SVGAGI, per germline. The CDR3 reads CAAGDSAHQYF. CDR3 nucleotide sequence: TGTGCCGCCGGAGACAGCGCCCATCAGTACTTC.

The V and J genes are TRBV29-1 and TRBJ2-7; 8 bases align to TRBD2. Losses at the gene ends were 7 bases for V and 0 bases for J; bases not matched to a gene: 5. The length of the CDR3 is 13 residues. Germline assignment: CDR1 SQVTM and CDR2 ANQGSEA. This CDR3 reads CSARTSRSYEQYF. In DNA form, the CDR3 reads TGCAGCGCTCGGACTAGCCGCTCCTACGAGCAGTACTTC.

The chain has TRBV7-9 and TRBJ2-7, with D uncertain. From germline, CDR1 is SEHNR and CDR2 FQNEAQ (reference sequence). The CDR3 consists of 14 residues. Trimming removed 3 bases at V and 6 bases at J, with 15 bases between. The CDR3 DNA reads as TGTGCCAGCAGCTTGACCCGCGGCGGTGGCGAGCAGTACTTC. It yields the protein CASSLTRGGGEQYF.

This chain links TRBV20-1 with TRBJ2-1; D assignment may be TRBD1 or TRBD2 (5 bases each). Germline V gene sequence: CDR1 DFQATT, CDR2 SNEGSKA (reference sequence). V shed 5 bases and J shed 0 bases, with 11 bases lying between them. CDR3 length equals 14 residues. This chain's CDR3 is CSAHEGSSYNEQFF. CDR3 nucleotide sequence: TGCAGTGCTCACGAGGGGAGCTCCTACAATGAGCAGTTCTTC.

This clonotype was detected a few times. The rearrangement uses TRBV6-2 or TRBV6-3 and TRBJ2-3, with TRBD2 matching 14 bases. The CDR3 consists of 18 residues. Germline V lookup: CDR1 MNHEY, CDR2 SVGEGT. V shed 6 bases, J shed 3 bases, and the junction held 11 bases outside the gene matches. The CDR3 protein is CASRTMTSGGAWTDTQYF. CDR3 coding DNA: TGTGCCAGCAGAACCATGACTAGCGGGGGGGCATGGACAGATACGCAGTATTTT.

The CDR3 DNA reads TGCAGCGTTGAGGATAGCGGGGGGAACTACGAGCAGTACTTC. Protein sequence: CSVEDSGGNYEQYF. The chain links TRBV29-1 to TRBJ2-7; 10 positions match TRBD2. The J segment lost 3 bases and the V segment lost 3 bases, leaving 5 bases of the junction unmatched. The CDR3 loop spans 14 amino acids. Germline V gene data show CDR1 as SQVTM and CDR2 as ANQGSEA.

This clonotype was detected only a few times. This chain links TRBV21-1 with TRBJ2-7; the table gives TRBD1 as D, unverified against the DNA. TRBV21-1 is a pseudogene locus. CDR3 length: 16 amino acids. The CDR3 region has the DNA TGTGCCAGCAGCAAAGTGGACAGAAAGAACTCCTACGAGCAGTACTTC. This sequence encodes CASSKVDRKNSYEQYF.

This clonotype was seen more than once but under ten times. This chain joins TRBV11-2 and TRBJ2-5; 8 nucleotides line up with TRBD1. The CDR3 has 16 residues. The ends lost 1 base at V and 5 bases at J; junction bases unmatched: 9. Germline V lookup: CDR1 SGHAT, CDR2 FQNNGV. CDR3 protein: CASSLATGGMRETQYF. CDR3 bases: TGTGCCAGCAGCTTAGCAACAGGGGGAATGCGGGAGACCCAGTACTTC. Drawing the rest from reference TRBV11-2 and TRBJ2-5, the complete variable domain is EAGVAQSPRYKIIEKRQSVAFWCNPISGHATLYWYQQILGQGPKLLIQFQNNGVVDDSQLPKDRFSAERLKGVDSTLKIQPAKLEDSAVYLCASSLATGGMRETQYFGPGTRLLVL.

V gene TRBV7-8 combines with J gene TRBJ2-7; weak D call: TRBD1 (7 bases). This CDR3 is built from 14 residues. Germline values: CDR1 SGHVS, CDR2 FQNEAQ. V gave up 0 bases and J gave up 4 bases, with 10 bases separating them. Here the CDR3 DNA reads TGTGCCAGCAGCTTAGCGACAGGGAGGTACGAGCAGTACTTC. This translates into CASSLATGRYEQYF.

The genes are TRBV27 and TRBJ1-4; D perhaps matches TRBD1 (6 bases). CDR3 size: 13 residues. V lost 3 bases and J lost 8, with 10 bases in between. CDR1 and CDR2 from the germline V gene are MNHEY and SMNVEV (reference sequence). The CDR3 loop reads CASSFGGREKLFF. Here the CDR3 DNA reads TGTGCCAGCAGTTTCGGGGGGCGGGAAAAACTGTTTTTT.

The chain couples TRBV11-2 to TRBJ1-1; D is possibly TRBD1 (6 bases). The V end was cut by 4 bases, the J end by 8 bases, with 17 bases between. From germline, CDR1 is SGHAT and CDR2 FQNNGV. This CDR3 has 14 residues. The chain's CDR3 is CASSYGTGGQEAFF. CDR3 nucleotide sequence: TGTGCCAGCAGCTACGGCACGGGGGGCCAAGAAGCTTTCTTT.

CDR3 in DNA: TGTGCCAGCAGTGTCATAATCGCGAACACCGGGGAGCTGTTTTTT. This sequence encodes CASSVIIANTGELFF. This rearrangement joins TRBV6-1 to TRBJ2-2; D is undetermined. V dropped 4 bases and J dropped 0 bases, with 9 bases sitting between them. Germline V lookup: CDR1 MNHNS, CDR2 SASEGT. The CDR3 totals 15 residues.

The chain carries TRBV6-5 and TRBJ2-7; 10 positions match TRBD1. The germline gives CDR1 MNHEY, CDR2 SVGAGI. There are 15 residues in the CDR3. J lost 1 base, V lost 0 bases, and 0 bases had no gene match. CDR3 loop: CASSYSGQGSYEQYF. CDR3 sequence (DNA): TGTGCCAGCAGTTACTCGGGACAGGGGTCCTACGAGCAGTACTTC.

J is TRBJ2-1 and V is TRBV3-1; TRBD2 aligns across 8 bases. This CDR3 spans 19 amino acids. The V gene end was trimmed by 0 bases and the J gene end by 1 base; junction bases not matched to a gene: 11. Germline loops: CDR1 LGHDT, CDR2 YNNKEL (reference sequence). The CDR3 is CASSQDPPNSGASYNEQFF. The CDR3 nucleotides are TGTGCCAGCAGCCAAGACCCACCTAATAGCGGGGCGTCCTACAATGAGCAGTTCTTC.

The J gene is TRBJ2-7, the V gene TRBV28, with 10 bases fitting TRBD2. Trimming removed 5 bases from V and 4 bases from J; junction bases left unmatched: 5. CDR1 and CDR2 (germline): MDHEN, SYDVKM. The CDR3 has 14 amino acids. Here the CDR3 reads CASSESSGGYEQYF. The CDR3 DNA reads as TGTGCCAGCAGTGAATCTAGCGGGGGTTACGAGCAGTACTTC.

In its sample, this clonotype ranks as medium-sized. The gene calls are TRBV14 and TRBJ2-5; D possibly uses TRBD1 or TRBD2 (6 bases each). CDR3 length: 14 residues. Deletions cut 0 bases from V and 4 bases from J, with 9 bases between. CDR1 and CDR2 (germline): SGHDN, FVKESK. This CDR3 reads CASSQDGGGETQYF. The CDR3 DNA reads TGTGCCAGCAGCCAAGATGGAGGGGGAGAGACCCAGTACTTC.

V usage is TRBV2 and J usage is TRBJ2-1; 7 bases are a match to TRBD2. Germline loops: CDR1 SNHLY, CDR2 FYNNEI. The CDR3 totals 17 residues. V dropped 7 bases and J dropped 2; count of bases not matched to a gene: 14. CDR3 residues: CASNPWFAGETYNEQFF. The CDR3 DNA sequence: TGTGCCAGCAACCCCTGGTTTGCGGGGGAGACCTACAATGAGCAGTTCTTC.